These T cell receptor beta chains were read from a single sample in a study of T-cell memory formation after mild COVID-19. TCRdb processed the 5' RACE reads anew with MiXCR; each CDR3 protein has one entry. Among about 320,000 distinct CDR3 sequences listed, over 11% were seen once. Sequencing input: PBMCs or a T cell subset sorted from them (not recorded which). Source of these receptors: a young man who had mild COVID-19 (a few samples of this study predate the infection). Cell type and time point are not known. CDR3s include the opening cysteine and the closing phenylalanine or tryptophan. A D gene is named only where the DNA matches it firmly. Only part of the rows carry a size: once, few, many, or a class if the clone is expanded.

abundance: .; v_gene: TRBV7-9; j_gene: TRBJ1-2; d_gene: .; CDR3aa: CASSPSGTYGYTF; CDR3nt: TGTGCCAGCAGCCCTTCGGGCACCTATGGCTACACCTTC
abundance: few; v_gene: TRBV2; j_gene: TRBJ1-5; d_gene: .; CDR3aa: CASGANQPQHF; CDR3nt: TGTGCCAGCGGAGCAAATCAGCCCCAGCATTTT
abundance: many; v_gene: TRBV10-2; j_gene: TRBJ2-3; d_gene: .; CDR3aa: CASSVRADTQYF; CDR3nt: TGCGCCAGCAGTGTCCGGGCAGATACGCAGTATTTT
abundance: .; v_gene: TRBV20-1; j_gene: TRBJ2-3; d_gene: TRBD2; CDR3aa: CSAPGLGTDTQYF; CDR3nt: TGCAGTGCCCCCGGACTAGGGACAGATACGCAGTATTTT
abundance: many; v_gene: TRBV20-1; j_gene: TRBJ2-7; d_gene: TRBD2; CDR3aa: CSAPGGSGGRLAGGYEQYF; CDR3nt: TGCAGTGCCCCGGGGGGATCAGGGGGCCGGCTAGCGGGGGGATACGAGCAGTACTTC
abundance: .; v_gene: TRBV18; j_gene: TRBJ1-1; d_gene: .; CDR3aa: CASCAGHPNTEAFF; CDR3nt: TGTGCCAGCTGCGCGGGACACCCGAACACTGAAGCTTTCTTT
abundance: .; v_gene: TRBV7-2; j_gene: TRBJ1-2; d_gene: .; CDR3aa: CASSLRRGGYTF; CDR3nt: TGTGCCAGCAGCTTGCGCCGTGGAGGCTACACCTTC
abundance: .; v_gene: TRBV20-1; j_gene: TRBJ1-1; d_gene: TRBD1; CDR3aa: CSANTVRGPWTEAFF; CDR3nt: TGCAGTGCGAACACCGTCAGGGGGCCGTGGACTGAAGCTTTCTTT
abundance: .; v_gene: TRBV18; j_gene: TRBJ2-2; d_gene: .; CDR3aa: CASSLGQTAGELFF; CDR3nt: TGTGCCAGCTCACTAGGACAGACCGCCGGGGAGCTGTTTTTT
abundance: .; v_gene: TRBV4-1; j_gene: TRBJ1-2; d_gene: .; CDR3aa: CASSRATSFRQDYGYTF; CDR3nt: TGCGCCAGCAGCCGGGCGACCTCCTTTAGACAGGACTATGGCTACACCTTC
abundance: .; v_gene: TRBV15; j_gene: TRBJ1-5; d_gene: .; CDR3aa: CATSRVGGAGQPQHF; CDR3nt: TGTGCCACCAGCAGAGTAGGAGGGGCGGGGCAGCCCCAGCATTTT
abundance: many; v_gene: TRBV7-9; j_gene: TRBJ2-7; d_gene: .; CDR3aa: CASTSSAGYEQYF; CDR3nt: TGTGCCAGCACCTCCTCGGCGGGCTACGAGCAGTACTTC
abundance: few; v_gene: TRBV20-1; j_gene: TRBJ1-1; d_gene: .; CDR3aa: CSARTLKNTEAFF; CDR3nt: TGCAGTGCCCGCACCCTAAAGAACACTGAAGCTTTCTTT
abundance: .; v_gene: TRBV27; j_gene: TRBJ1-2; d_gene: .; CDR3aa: CASKSGSNYGYTF; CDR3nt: TGTGCCAGCAAATCAGGGTCTAACTATGGCTACACCTTC
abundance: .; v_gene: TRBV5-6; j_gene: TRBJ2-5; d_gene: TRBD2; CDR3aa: CASSHGLAVIETQYF; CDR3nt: TGTGCCAGCAGCCACGGCCTAGCGGTAATAGAGACCCAGTACTTC
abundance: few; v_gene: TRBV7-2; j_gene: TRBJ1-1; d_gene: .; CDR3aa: CASSFAGREAFF; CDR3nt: TGTGCCAGCAGCTTTGCAGGGCGTGAAGCTTTCTTT
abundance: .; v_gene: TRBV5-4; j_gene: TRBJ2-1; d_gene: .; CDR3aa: CASSLGAVRDNEQFF; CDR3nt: TGTGCCAGCAGCTTGGGGGCGGTACGTGACAATGAGCAGTTCTTC
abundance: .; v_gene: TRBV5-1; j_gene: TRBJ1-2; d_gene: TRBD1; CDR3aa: CASSPEGQGGYGYTF; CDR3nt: TGCGCCAGCAGCCCCGAGGGACAGGGGGGCTATGGCTACACCTTC
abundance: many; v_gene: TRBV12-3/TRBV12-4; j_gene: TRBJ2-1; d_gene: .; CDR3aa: CASSLWSGEQFF; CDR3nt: TGTGCCAGCAGTTTATGGAGCGGGGAGCAGTTCTTC
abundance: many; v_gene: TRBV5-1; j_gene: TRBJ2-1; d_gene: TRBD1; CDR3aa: CASSLQGSSYNEQFF; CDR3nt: TGCGCCAGCAGCTTACAGGGGAGCTCCTACAATGAGCAGTTCTTC
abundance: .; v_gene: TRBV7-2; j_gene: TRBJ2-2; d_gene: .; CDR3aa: CAAGHLATGELFF; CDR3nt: TGTGCCGCGGGGCACCTGGCCACCGGGGAGCTGTTTTTT
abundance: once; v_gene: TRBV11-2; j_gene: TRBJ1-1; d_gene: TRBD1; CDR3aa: CASSFTQGSYEAFF; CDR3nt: TGTGCCAGCAGCTTTACACAGGGGTCCTATGAAGCTTTCTTT
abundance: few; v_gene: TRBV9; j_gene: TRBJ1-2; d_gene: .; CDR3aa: CASSVEEYYGYTF; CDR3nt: TGTGCCAGCAGCGTAGAGGAGTACTATGGCTACACCTTC
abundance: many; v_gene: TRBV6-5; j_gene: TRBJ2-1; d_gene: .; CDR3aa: CASSYLSWGDEQFF; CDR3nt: TGTGCCAGCAGTTACCTAAGTTGGGGGGATGAGCAGTTCTTC
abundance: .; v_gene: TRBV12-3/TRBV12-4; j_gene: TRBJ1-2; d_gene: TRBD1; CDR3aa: CASSLSGTETYTF; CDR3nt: TGTGCCAGCAGTTTATCTGGGACAGAGACTTACACCTTC
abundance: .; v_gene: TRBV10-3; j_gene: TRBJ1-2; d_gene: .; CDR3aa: CASRGDGYTF; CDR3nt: TGCGCTTCGAGGGGAGATGGCTACACCTTC
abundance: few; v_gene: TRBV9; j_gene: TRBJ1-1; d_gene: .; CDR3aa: CASSARGGHNTEAFF; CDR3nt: TGTGCCAGCAGCGCTCGGGGGGGACACAACACTGAAGCTTTCTTT
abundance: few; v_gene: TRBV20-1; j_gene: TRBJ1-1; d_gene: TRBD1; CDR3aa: CSARVLTGNEAFF; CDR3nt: TGCAGTGCTAGAGTTTTGACAGGGAACGAAGCTTTCTTT
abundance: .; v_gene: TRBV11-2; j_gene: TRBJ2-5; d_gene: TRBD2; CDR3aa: CASSFFSGLQETQYF; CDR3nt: TGTGCCAGCAGCTTTTTTAGCGGGTTACAAGAGACCCAGTACTTC
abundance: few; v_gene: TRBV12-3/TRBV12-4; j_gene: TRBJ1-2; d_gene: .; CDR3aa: CASRSGRDGGWGGYTF; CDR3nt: TGTGCCAGCAGATCTGGCCGCGACGGCGGTTGGGGTGGCTACACCTTC
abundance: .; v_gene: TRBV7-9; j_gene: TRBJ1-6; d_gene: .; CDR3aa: CASSYLDAGSYNSPLHF; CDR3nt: TGTGCCAGCAGCTACCTGGACGCGGGCTCCTATAATTCACCCCTCCACTTT
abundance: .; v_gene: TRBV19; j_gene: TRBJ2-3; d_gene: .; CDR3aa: CASTMGGNTDTQYF; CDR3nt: TGTGCCAGTACGATGGGGGGCAACACAGATACGCAGTATTTT
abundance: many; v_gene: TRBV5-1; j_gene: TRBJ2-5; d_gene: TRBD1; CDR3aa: CASSRVPGQLMGPQETQYF; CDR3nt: TGCGCCAGCAGCAGGGTTCCGGGACAGTTAATGGGCCCCCAAGAGACCCAGTACTTC
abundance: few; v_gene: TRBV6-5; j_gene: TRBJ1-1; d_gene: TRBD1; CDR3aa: CASSYGTGGVQTEAFF; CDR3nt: TGTGCCAGCAGTTACGGGACAGGGGGCGTCCAGACTGAAGCTTTCTTT
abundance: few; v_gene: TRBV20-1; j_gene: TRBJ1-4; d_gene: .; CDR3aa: CSAILHTGEKLFF; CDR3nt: TGCAGTGCTATATTACACACTGGTGAAAAACTGTTTTTT
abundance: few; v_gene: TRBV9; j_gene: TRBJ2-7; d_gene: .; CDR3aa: CASSALSVPGNEQYF; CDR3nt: TGTGCCAGCAGCGCCTTGTCTGTCCCCGGGAACGAGCAGTACTTC
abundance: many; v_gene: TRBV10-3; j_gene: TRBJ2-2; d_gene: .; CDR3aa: CAISPRLSGELFF; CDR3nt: TGTGCCATCAGCCCCCGACTCTCCGGGGAGCTGTTTTTT
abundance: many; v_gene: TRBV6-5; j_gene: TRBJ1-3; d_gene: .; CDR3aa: CASSARTAIAGNTIYF; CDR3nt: TGTGCCAGCAGCGCCCGGACAGCCATTGCTGGAAACACCATATATTTT
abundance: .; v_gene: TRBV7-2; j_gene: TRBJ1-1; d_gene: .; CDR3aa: CASSRNTGSTEAFF; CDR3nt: TGTGCCAGCAGCCGGAATACAGGATCCACTGAAGCTTTCTTT
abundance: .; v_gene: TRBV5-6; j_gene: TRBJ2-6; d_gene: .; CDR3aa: CASSATGTAMLGTGANVLTF; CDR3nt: TGTGCCAGCAGCGCGACGGGGACTGCCATGTTGGGGACTGGGGCCAACGTCCTGACTTTC
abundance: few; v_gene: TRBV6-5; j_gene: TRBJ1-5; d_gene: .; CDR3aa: CASSYRVEQPQHF; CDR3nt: TGTGCCAGCAGTTACAGGGTCGAACAGCCCCAGCATTTT
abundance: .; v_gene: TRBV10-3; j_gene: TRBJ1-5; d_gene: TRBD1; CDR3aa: CAISGTGVGPNQPQHF; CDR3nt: TGTGCCATCAGTGGGACAGGTGTAGGTCCCAATCAGCCCCAGCATTTT
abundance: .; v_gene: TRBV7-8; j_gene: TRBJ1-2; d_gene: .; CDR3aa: CASSLAEGTIYGYTF; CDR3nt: TGTGCCAGCAGCTTAGCAGAGGGAACTATCTATGGCTACACCTTC
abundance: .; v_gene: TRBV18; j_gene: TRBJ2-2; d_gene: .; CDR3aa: CASSRPTGELFF; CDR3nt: TGTGCCAGCTCACGACCGACCGGGGAGCTGTTTTTT
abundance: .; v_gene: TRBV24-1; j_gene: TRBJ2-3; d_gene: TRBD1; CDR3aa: CATSDRDRGVTDTQYF; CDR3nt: TGTGCCACCAGTGATCGCGACAGGGGCGTGACAGATACGCAGTATTTT
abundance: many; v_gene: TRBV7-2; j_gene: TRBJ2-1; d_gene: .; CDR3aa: CASRPALSGINEQFF; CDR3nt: TGTGCCAGCAGACCGGCCCTAAGTGGAATCAATGAGCAGTTCTTC
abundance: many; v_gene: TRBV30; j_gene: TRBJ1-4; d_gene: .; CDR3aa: CAWYTGKGLGDEKLFF; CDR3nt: TGTGCCTGGTACACAGGGAAAGGCCTCGGGGATGAAAAACTGTTTTTT
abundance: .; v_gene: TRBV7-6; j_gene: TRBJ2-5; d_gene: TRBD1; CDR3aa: CASSGPGTEKETQYF; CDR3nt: TGTGCCAGCAGCGGGCCCGGGACAGAAAAAGAGACCCAGTACTTC
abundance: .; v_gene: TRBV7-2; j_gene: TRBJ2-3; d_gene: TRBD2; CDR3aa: CASSTLAGEVTDTQYF; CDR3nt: TGTGCCAGCAGCACACTAGCGGGGGAGGTCACAGATACGCAGTATTTT
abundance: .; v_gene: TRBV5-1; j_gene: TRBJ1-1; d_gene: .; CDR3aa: CASSRAPQGLKEAFF; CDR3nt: TGCGCCAGCAGTCGGGCCCCACAAGGGTTGAAGGAAGCTTTCTTT
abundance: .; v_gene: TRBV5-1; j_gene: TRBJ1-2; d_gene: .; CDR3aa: CASSLDGTPWGYTF; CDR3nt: TGCGCCAGCAGCTTGGATGGGACCCCATGGGGCTACACCTTC